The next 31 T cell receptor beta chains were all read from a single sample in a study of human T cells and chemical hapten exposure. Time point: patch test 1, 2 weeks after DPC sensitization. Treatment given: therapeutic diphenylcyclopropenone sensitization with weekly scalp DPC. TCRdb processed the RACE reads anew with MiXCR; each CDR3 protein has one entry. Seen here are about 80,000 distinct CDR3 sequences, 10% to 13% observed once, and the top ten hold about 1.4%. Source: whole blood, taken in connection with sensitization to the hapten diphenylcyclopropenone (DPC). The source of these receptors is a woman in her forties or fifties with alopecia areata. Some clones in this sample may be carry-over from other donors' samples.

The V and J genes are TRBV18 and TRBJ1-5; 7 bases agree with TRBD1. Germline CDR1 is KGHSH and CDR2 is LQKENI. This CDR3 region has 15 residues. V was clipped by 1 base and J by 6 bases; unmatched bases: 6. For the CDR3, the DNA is TGTGCCAGCTCACCACAGGGGGCGCCGGGTCAGCCCCAGCATTTT. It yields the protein CASSPQGAPGQPQHF.

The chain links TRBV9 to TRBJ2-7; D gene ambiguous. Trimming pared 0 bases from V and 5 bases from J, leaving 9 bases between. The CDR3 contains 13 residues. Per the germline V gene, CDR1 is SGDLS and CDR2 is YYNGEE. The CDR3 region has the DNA TGTGCCAGCAGCGTAGAGGGATGGAACGAGCAGTACTTC. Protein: CASSVEGWNEQYF.

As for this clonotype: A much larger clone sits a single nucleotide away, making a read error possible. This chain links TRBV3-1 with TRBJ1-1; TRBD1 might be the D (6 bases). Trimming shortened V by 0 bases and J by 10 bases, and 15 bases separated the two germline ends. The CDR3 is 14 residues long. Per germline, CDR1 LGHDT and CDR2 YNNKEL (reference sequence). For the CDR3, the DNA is TGTGCCAGCAGCCAAGATCCATGGGGGCCCACAGCTTTCTTT. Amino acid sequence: CASSQDPWGPTAFF.

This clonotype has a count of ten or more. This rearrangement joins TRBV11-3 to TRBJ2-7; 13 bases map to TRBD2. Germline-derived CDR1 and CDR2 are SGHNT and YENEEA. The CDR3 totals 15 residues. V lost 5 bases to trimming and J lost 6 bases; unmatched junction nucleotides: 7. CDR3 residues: CASSGRTSGSFEQYF. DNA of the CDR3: TGTGCCAGCAGCGGACGGACTAGCGGGAGCTTCGAGCAGTACTTC.

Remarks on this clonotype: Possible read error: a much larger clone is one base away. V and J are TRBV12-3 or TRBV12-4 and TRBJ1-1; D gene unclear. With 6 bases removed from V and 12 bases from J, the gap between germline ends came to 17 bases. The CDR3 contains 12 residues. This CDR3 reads CASSSTPQPTFF. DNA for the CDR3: TGTGCCAGCAGCTCTACCCCGCAGCCAACTTTCTTT.

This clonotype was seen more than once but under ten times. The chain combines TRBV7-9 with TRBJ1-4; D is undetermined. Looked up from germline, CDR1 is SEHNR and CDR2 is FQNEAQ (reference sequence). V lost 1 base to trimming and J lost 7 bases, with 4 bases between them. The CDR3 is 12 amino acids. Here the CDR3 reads CASSLVGEKLFF. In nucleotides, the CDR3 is TGTGCCAGCAGCTTAGTCGGTGAAAAACTGTTTTTT.

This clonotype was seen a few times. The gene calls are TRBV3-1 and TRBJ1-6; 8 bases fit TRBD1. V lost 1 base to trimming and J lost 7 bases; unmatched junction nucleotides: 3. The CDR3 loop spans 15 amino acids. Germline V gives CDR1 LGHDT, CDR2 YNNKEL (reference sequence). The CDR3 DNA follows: TGTGCCAGCAGCCAAGGATACAGGGGGAATTCACCCCTCCACTTT. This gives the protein CASSQGYRGNSPLHF.

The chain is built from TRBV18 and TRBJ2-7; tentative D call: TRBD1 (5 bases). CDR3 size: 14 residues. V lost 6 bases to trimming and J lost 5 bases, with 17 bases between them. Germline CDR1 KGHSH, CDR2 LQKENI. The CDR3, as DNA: TGTGCCAGCTCGCCTCAGGGCTCTGGGGACGAGCAGTACTTC. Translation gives CASSPQGSGDEQYF.

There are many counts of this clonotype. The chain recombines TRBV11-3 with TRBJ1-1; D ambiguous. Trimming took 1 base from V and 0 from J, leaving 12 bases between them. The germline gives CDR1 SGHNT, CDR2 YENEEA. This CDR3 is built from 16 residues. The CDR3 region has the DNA TGTGCCAGCAGCTTAGTAGGCACCCACATGAACACTGAAGCTTTCTTT. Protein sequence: CASSLVGTHMNTEAFF.

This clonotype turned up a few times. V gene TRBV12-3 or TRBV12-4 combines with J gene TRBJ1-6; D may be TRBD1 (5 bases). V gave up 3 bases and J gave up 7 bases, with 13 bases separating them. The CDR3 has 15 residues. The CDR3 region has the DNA TGTGCCAGCAGTTTCCAGGGTCTCCGGAATTCACCCCTCCACTTT. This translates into CASSFQGLRNSPLHF.

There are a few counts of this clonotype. The CDR3: CASSLDRVLYEQYF. The DNA of the CDR3 is TGTGCCAGCAGCCTGGACAGGGTTCTATACGAGCAGTACTTC. This rearrangement joins TRBV7-2 to TRBJ2-7, with 8 bases lining up with TRBD1. The germline gives CDR1 SGHTA, CDR2 FQGNSA. There are 14 residues in the CDR3. After removal of 5 bases from V and 4 bases from J, the junction contained 7 bases not matched to a gene.

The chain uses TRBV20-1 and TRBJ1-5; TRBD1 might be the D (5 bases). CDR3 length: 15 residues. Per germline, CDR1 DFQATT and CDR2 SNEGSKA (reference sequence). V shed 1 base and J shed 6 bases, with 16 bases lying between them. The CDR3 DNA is TGCAGTGCTAGAGGCATTTCAGGGATCGGTCAGCCCCAGCATTTT. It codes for CSARGISGIGQPQHF.

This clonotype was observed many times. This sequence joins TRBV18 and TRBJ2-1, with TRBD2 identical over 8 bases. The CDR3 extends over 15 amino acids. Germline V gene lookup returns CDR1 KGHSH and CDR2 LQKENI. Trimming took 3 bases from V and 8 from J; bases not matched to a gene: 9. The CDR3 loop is CASSPSGRVEDEQFF. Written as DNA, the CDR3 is TGTGCCAGCTCACCGTCCGGGAGGGTGGAGGATGAGCAGTTCTTC.

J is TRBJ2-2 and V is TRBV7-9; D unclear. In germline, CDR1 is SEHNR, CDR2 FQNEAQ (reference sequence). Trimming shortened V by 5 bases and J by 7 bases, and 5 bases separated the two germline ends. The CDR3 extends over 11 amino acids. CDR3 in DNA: TGTGCCAGCAGCCGTCTCGGGGAGCTGTTTTTT. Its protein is CASSRLGELFF.

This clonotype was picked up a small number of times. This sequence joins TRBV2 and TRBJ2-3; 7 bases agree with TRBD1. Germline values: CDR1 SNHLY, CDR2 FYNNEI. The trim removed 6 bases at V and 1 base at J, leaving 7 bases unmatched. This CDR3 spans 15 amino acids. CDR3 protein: CASSRQGRGTDTQYF. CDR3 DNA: TGTGCCAGCAGCAGACAGGGAAGGGGCACAGATACGCAGTATTTT.

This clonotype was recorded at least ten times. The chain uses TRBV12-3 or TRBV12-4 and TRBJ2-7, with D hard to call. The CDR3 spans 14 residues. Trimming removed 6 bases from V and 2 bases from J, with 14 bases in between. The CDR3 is CASSPPGRPYEQYF. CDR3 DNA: TGTGCCAGCAGCCCACCTGGTCGCCCCTACGAGCAGTACTTC.

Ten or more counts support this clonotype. The CDR3 region is CATSDLDPGLSSGNEQFF. CDR3 in DNA: TGTGCCACCAGTGACCTAGATCCGGGACTTTCCTCGGGGAATGAGCAGTTCTTC. The chain employs TRBV24-1 and TRBJ2-1; D perhaps matches TRBD2 (6 bases). From germline, CDR1 is KGHDR and CDR2 SFDVKD. V dropped 4 bases and J dropped 7 bases, with 25 bases sitting between them. The CDR3 runs 18 residues.

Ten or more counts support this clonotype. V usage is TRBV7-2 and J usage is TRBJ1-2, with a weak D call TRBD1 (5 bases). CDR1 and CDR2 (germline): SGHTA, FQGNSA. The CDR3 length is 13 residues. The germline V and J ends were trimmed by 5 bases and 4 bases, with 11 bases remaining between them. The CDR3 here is CASSPDSSYGYTF. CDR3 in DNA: TGTGCCAGCAGCCCTGACAGCTCCTATGGCTACACCTTC.

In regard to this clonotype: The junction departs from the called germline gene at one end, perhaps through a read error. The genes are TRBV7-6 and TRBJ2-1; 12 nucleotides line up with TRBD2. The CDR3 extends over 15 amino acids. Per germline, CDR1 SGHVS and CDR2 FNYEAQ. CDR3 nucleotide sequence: TGTGTCAGCAGCTTCTATGGGACTAGCGGGAATGAGCAGTTCTTC. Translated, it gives CVSSFYGTSGNEQFF.

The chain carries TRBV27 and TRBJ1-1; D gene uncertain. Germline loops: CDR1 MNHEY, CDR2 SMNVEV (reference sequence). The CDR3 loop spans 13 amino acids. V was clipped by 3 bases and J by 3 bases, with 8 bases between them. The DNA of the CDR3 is TGTGCCAGCAGTTTGAACGGAGACACTGAAGCTTTCTTT. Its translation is CASSLNGDTEAFF.

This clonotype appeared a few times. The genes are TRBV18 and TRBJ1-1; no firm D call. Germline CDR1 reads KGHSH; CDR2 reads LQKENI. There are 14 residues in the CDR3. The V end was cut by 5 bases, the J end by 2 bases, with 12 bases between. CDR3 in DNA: TGTGCCAGCTCATCTCTTGGGGAAAACACTGAAGCTTTCTTT. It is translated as CASSSLGENTEAFF.

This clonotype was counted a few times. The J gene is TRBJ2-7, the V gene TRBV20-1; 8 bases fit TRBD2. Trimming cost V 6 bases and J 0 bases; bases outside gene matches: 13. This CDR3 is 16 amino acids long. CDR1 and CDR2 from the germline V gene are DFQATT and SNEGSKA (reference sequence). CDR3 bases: TGCAGTGCAGAGGGTAGCGGGATGACGAGCTCCTACGAGCAGTACTTC. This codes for CSAEGSGMTSSYEQYF.

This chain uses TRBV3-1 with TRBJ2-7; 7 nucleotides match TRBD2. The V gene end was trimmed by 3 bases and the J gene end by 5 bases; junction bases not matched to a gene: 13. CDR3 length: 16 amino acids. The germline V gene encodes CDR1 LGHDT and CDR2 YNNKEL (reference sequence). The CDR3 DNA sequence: TGTGCCAGCAGCCAGACTACCGACGGGAGGCTACACGAGCAGTACTTC. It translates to CASSQTTDGRLHEQYF.

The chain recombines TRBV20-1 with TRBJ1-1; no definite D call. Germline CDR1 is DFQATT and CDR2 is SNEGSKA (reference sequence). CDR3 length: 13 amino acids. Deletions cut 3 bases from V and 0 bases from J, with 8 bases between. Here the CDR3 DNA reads TGCAGTGCTAGGGCCAGCATGAACACTGAAGCTTTCTTT. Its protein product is CSARASMNTEAFF.

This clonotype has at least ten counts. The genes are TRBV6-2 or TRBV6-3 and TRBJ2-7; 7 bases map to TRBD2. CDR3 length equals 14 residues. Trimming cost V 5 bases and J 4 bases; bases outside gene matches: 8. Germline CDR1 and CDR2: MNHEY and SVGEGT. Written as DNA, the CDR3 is TGTGCCAGCAGTCCGAGCGGGGCCCCTTACGAGCAGTACTTC. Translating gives CASSPSGAPYEQYF.

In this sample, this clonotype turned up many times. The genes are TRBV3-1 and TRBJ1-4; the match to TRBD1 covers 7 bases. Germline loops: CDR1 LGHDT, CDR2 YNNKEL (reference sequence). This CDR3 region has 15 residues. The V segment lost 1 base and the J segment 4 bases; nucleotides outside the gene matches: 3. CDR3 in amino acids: CASSQVTGVNEKLFF. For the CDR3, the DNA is TGTGCCAGCAGCCAAGTCACAGGGGTTAATGAAAAACTGTTTTTT. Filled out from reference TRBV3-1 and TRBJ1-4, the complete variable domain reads DTAVSQTPKYLVTQMGNDKSIKCEQNLGHDTMYWYKQDSKKFLKIMFSYNNKELIINETVPNRFSPKSPDKAHLNLHINSLELGDSAVYFCASSQVTGVNEKLFFGSGTQLSVL.

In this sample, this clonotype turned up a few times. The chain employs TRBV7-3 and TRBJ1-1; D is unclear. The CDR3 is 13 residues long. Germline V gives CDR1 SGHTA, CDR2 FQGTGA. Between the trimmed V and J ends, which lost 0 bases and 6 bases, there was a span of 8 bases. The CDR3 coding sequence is TGTGCCAGCAGCTTAACCCAGGCTTCTGAAGCTTTCTTT. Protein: CASSLTQASEAFF.

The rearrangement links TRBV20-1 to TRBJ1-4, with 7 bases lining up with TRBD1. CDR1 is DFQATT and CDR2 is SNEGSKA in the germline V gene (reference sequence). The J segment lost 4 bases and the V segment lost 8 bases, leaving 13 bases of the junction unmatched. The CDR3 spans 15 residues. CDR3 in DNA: TGCAGTACCGCGGACAGGAAAGAACATAATGAAAAACTGTTTTTT. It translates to CSTADRKEHNEKLFF.

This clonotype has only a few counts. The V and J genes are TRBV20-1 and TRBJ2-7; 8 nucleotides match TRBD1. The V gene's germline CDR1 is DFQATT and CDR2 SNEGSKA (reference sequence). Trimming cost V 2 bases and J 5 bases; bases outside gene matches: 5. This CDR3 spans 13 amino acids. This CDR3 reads CSARPGQVDEQYF. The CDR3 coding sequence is TGCAGTGCTAGACCGGGACAGGTGGACGAGCAGTACTTC.

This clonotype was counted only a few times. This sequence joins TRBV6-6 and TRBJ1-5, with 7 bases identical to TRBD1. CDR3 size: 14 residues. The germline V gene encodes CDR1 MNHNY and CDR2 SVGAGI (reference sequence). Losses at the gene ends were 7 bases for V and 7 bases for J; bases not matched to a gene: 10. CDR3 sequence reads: CASIGTGVGQPQHF. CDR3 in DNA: TGTGCCAGCATTGGCACAGGGGTAGGACAGCCCCAGCATTTT.

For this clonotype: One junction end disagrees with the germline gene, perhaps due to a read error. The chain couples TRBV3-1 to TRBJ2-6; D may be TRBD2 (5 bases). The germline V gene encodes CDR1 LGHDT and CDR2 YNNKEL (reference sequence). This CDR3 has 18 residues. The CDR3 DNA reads TGTGCCAGCAGCCAAGCGCGTACTAGGGCTTCTGGGACCAACGTCCTGACTTTC. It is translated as CASSQARTRASGTNVLTF.